This TCR beta chain was recorded in a study of blood T cell repertoires in COVID-19. Study information: Collection of acute and convalescent COVID-19 samples took place in the United States, Italy and Spain. Sources were T cells, B-cell-depleted T cells, or PBMCs; the material itself was cDNA or gDNA.

The CDR3 runs 14 residues. The germline V gene has CDR1 SGHDT and CDR2 YYEEEE. Trimming cost V 1 base and J 1 base, with 5 bases left between them. Sequencing was performed with immunoSEQ multiplex PCR; in TCRdb, only in-frame clones are kept and a portion is missing. The sample includes around 100,000 clones, about 86% of them seen just once. The sample comprised peripheral blood. V usage is TRBV5-6 and J usage is TRBJ2-2; the D is unclear. The clonotype was recovered from a human donor in a cohort sampled during active COVID-19. CDR3 protein: CASSLPVNTGELFF. The CDR3 bases are TGTGCCAGCAGCTTGCCTGTGAACACCGGGGAGCTGTTTTTT.